The rows below give T cell receptor beta chains drawn from one sample of a study of CD8+ T cells in alopecia areata. Data came from immunoSEQ multiplex PCR; TCRdb stores just in-frame clones and leaves some out. The data contain approximately 210,000 clones, roughly 64% of them singletons. Material: CD4+ T cells sorted from blood, obtained at week 4, from a patient treated with tofacitinib. These receptor sequences come from a human donor with alopecia areata. Each CDR3 is given without its conserved first and last residue.

j_call v_call cdr3_aa
TRBJ2-3 TRBV30 AWTRAGGSIGTDTQY
TRBJ2-7 TRBV2 ARGTTGTPNDGEQY
TRBJ1-1 TRBV6-6 DGSMNTEAF
TRBJ2-5 TRBV29-1 SVRQGLETQY
TRBJ1-5 TRBV19 ASSIIGRTDQPQH
TRBJ1-1 TRBV29-1 SVEEGGQGTEAF
TRBJ2-1 TRBV29-1 SVHPVRGFTDEQF
TRBJ2-2 TRBV5-1 ASSSLGDLNTGELF
TRBJ1-6 TRBV7-9 ASTITGGNNSPLH
TRBJ2-3 TRBV29-1 SAAGVDNTDTQY
TRBJ1-2 TRBV30 AWIKTGGTSYT
TRBJ1-5 TRBV10-3 ASQPQGSNQPQH
TRBJ2-1 TRBV11-1 ASSLAASGGAEYNEQF
TRBJ2-3 TRBV29-1 SGRILDTQY
TRBJ1-4 TRBV5-6 ASSLGHRGFYEKLF
TRBJ1-2 TRBV4-3 ASSQRQNYGYT
TRBJ1-1 TRBV5-4 ASSLGLMNTEAF
TRBJ2-7 TRBV6-5 ASTREGGPYEQY
TRBJ2-7 TRBV30 AWTLYTSHGYEQY
TRBJ1-4 TRBV11-2 ASSFTGTANEKLF
TRBJ2-2 TRBV30 AWSKPGLAGGPGELF
TRBJ2-5 TRBV5-1 ASSLASTGLETQY
TRBJ1-4 TRBV2 ASSEPTGINEKLF
TRBJ2-1 TRBV25-1 ASSDSLAGRNEQF
TRBJ2-1 TRBV20-1 SAQENNEQF
TRBJ1-5 TRBV30 ASGQGPGPQH
TRBJ1-5 TRBV19 ASEDRGGQPQH
TRBJ2-1 TRBV29-1 SVEDGLAGANSYNEQF
TRBJ2-1 TRBV27 ASTRKYSSYNEQF